The rows below give T cell receptor beta chains drawn from one sample of a study of T cell repertoires in cytomegalovirus infection. TCRdb processed the reads anew with MiXCR; each CDR3 protein has one entry. The data contain around 540,000 distinct CDR3 sequences, 33% of them singletons. Their recognized antigens are unknown. The source material was cultured PBMCs, sampled from culture after CMV antigen stimulation. The origin of the receptors is a human donor in good health (CMV status not recorded). Some clones in this sample may be carry-over from other donors' samples. CDR3s include the opening cysteine and the closing phenylalanine or tryptophan. The D gene is left open where the match is weak. Only some rows state a clone size, as once, few, many or a class for expanded clones.

TRBD2	TRBV27	.	TRBJ2-1	CASSSPTSGSLVRRFF	TGTGCCAGCAGTTCCCCAACTAGCGGGAGCTTGGTGCGACGGTTCTTC
.	TRBV5-6	few	TRBJ1-2	CASSGGFGRTGGYTF	TGTGCCAGCAGCGGCGGCTTCGGCAGGACGGGAGGCTACACCTTC
.	TRBV28	.	TRBJ1-1	CASRKTGRSEAFF	TGTGCCAGCAGGAAAACCGGGAGGTCTGAAGCTTTCTTT
.	TRBV18	.	TRBJ2-3	CASSPDSPDTQYF	TGTGCCAGCTCACCGGACAGCCCAGATACGCAGTATTTT
.	TRBV7-2	few	TRBJ2-1	CASSLPGKAPRQFF	TGTGCCAGCAGCTTACCTGGTAAGGCCCCCCGGCAGTTCTTC
.	TRBV7-2	many	TRBJ1-5	CASSLVGGGGRGSNQPQHF	TGTGCCAGCAGCTTAGTGGGGGGGGGTGGGAGAGGTAGCAATCAGCCCCAGCATTTT
.	TRBV5-1	.	TRBJ2-1	CASSTLGAGPPGNEQFF	TGCGCCAGCAGCACCCTGGGGGCGGGCCCTCCGGGGAATGAGCAGTTCTTC
.	TRBV7-8	few	TRBJ2-2	CANAVGPGELFF	TGTGCCAACGCGGTGGGTCCGGGGGAGCTGTTTTTT
TRBD1	TRBV24-1	many	TRBJ2-2	CATSDALQGAGELFF	TGTGCCACCAGTGATGCATTGCAGGGGGCCGGGGAGCTGTTTTTT
.	TRBV7-2	.	TRBJ1-2	CASSSRDGNYGYTF	TGTGCCAGCAGCTCCCGGGACGGTAACTATGGCTACACCTTC
TRBD1	TRBV2	many	TRBJ2-1	CASSSKGQAAYNEQFF	TGTGCCAGCAGCTCTAAGGGACAGGCGGCCTACAATGAGCAGTTCTTC
.	TRBV4-1	.	TRBJ2-7	CASSQGPHSYEQYF	TGCGCCAGCAGCCAGGGACCACACTCCTACGAGCAGTACTTC
.	TRBV7-9	.	TRBJ2-1	CASSLPLSSIRDEQFF	TGTGCCAGCAGCTTACCTTTGTCTAGCATTAGGGATGAGCAGTTCTTC
.	TRBV4-3	once	TRBJ2-7	CASSQVASYEQYF	TGCGCCAGCAGCCAAGTTGCCAGCTACGAGCAGTACTTC
TRBD2	TRBV15	.	TRBJ2-7	CATSRDQILAGGPSEQYF	TGTGCCACCAGCAGAGATCAGATACTAGCGGGAGGGCCGAGCGAGCAGTACTTC
.	TRBV5-1	.	TRBJ2-1	CASSSSGAEQFF	TGCGCCAGCAGCTCGTCGGGGGCTGAGCAGTTCTTC
.	TRBV6-5	few	TRBJ1-1	CASSYQFRLDTEAFF	TGTGCCAGCAGTTACCAATTCCGGTTGGACACTGAAGCTTTCTTT